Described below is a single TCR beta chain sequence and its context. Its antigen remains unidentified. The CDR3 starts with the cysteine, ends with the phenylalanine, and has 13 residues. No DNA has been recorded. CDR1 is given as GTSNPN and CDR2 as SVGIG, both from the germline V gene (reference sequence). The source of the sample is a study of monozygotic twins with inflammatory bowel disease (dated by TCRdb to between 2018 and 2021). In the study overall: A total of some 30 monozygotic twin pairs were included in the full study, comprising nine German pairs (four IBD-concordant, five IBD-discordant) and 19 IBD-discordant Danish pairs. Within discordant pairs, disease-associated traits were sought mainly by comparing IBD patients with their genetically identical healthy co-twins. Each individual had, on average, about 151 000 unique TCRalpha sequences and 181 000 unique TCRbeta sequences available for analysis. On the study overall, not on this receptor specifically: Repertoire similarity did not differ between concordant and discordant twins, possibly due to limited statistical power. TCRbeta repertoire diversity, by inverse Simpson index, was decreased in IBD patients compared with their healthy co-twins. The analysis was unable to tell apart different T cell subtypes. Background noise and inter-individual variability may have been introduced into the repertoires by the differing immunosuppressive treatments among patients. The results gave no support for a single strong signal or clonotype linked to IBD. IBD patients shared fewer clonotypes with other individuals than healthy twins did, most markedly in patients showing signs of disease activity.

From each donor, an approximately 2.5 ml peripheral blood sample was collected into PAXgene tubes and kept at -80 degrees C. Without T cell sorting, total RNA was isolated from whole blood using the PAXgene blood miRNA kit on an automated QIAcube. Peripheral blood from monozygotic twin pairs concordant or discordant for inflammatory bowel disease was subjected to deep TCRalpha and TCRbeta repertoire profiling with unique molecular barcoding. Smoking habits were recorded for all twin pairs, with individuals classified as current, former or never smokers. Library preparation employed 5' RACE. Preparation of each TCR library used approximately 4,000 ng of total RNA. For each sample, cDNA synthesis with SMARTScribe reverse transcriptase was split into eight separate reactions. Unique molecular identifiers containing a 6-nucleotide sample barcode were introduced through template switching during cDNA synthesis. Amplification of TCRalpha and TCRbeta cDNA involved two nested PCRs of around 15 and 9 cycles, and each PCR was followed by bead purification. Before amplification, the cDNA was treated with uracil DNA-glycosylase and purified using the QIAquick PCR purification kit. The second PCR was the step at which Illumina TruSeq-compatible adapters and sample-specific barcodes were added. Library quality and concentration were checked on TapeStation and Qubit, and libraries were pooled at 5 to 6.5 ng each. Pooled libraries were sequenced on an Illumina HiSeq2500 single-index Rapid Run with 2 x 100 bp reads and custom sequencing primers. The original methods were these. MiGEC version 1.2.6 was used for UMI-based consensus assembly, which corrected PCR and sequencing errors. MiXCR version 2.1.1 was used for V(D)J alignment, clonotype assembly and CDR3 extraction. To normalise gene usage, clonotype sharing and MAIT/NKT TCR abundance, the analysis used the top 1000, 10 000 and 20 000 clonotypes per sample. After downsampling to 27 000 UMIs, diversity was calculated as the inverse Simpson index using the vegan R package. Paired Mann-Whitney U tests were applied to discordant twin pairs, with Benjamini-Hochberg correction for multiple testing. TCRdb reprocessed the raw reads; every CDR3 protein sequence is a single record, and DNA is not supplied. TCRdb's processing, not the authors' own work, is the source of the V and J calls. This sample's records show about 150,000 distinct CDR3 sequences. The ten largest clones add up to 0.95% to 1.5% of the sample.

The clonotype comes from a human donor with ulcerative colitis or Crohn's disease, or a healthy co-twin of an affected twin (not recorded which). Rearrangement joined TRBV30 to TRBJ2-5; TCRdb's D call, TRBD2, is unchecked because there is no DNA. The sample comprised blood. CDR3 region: CAWTKGIQETQYF.